This paragraph covers one T cell receptor beta chain sequence. This specimen belongs to a study of blood T cell repertoires in COVID-19. The repertoire was sequenced with immunoSEQ multiplex PCR; TCRdb's copy has only in-frame clones and lacks some. This table has around 270,000 clones, 70% to 85% appearing once. V was clipped by 5 bases and J by 6 bases; unmatched bases: 5. The germline CDR1 and CDR2 sequences are SGHTA and FQGTGA. The CDR3 is 13 amino acids. The chain uses TRBV7-3 and TRBJ2-3, with 7 bases identical to TRBD2. Sequencing was carried out using peripheral blood. The TCR originated in a human donor with COVID-19, enrolled during active disease. The donor label of this sample is uncertain. The CDR3 DNA follows: TGTGCCAGCAGCAAAGCGGGGTCGGATACGCAGTATTTT. It encodes CASSKAGSDTQYF.